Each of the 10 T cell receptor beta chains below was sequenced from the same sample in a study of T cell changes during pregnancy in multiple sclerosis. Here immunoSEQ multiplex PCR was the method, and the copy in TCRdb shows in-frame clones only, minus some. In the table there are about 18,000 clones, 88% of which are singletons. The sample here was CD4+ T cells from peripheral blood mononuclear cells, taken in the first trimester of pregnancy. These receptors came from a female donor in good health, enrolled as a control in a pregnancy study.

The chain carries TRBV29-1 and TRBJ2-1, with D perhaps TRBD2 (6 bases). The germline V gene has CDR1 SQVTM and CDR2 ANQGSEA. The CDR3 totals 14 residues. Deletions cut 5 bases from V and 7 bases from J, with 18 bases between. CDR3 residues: CSVQRTTSGNEQFF. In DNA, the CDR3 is TGCAGCGTTCAGCGGACTACTTCGGGGAATGAGCAGTTCTTC.

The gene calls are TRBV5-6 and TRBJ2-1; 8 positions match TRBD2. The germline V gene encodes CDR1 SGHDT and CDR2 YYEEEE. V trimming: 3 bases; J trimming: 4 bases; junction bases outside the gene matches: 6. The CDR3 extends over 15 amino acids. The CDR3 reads CASSSNGGGYNEQFF. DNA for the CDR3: TGTGCCAGCAGCTCCAACGGGGGGGGTTACAATGAGCAGTTCTTC.

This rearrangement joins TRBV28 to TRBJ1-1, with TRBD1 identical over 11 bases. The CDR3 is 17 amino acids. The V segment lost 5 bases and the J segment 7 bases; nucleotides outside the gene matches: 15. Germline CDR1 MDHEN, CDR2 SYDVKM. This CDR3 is CASSPIYSDRGQIEAFF. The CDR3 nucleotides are TGTGCCAGCAGTCCCATTTATTCGGACAGGGGGCAGATTGAAGCTTTCTTT.

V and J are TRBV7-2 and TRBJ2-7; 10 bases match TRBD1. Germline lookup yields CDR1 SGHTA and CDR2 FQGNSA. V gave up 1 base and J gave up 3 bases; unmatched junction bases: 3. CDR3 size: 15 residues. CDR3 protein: CASSLGGQGLYEQYF. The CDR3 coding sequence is TGTGCCAGCAGCTTAGGGGGACAGGGGCTCTACGAGCAGTACTTC.

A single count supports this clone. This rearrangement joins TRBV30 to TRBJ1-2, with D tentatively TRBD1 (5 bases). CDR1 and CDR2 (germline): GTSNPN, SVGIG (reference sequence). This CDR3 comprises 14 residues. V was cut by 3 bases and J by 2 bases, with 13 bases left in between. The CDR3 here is CAWRNTPGNYGYTF. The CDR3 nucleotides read TGTGCCTGGAGGAACACACCAGGGAACTATGGCTACACCTTC.

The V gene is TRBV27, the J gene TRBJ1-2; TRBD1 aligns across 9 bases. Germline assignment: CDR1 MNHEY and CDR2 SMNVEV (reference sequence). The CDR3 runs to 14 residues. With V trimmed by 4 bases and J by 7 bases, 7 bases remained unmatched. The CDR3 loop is CASSSTGGAAGYTF. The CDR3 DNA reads TGTGCCAGCAGTTCTACAGGGGGCGCAGCTGGCTACACCTTC.

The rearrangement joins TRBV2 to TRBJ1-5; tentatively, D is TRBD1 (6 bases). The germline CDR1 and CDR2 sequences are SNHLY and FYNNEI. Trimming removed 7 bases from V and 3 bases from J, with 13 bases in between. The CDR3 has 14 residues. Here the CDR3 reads CASTLGQTNQPQHF. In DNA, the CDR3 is TGTGCCAGCACCCTAGGACAGACCAATCAGCCCCAGCATTTT.

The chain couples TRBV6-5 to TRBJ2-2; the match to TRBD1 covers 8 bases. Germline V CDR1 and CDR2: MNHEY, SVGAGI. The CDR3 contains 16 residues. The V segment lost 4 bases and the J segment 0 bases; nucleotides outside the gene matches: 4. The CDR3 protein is CASSFLQGANTGELFF. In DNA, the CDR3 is TGTGCCAGCAGTTTCCTACAGGGGGCGAACACCGGGGAGCTGTTTTTT.

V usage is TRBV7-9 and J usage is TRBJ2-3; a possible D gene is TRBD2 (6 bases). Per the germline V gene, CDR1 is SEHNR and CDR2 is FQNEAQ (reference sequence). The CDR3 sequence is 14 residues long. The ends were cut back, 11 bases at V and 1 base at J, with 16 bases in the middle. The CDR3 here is CAGNPGLRTDTQYF. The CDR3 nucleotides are TGTGCCGGCAATCCGGGACTCCGCACAGATACGCAGTATTTT.

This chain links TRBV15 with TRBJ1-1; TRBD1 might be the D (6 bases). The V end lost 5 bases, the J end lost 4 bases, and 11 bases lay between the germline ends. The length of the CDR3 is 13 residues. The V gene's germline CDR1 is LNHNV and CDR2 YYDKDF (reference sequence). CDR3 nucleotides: TGTGCCACCAGCCCTCAGGGGACCACTGAAGCTTTCTTT. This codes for CATSPQGTTEAFF.